These T cell receptor beta chains were read from a single sample in a study of blood T cell repertoires in COVID-19. Sequenced by immunoSEQ multiplex PCR; TCRdb stores in-frame clones only, minus some. In the table there are nearly 95,000 clones, approximately 80% of which are singletons. Sequenced input: peripheral blood. The receptors shown here come from a human donor in a cohort sampled during active COVID-19. The CDR3 runs from the conserved cysteine through the conserved F or W. Fields, in order: J gene, D gene, V gene, clone size, CDR3 DNA, CDR3 protein. D genes are given only for firm matches. Only part of the rows carry a size: once, few, many, or a class if the clone is expanded.

TRBJ1-1 . TRBV3-1/TRBV3-2 many TGTGCCAGCAGCCGAGGGTATGACACTGAAGCTTTCTTT CASSRGYDTEAFF
TRBJ2-1 TRBD2 TRBV5-1 . TGCGCCAGCAGCAGACCTACTAGCGGGAGTCCCGATGAGCAGTTCTTC CASSRPTSGSPDEQFF
TRBJ2-2 . TRBV6-5 . TGTGGTGGGGGGCGGGAGCTGAACACCGGGGAGCTGTTTTTT CGGGRELNTGELFF
TRBJ1-1 . TRBV7-9 . TGTGCCAGCAGCGTTAGGGGCCCTGAAGCTTTCTTT CASSVRGPEAFF
TRBJ2-5 TRBD1 TRBV3-1/TRBV3-2 . TGTGCCAGCAGCCAGTACACCACAGGGGGCCAAGAGACCCAGTACTTC CASSQYTTGGQETQYF
TRBJ1-2 TRBD1 TRBV3-1/TRBV3-2 few TGTGCCAGCAGTCGGGACAGGGACGGCTTCGGCTACACCTTC CASSRDRDGFGYTF
TRBJ1-5 . TRBV7-2 . TGTGCCAGCAGCTTAGCCATAGACAGGACCAATCAGCCCCAGCATTTT CASSLAIDRTNQPQHF
TRBJ1-1 . TRBV28 . TGTGCCAGCAGTTTGGGGCAGGCGAACACTGAAGCTTTCTTT CASSLGQANTEAFF
TRBJ2-1 TRBD2 TRBV2 . TGTGCCAGCAGTGGAGGCCAGCGGGGGGGCTCCTACAATGAGCAGTTCTTC CASSGGQRGGSYNEQFF
TRBJ2-1 TRBD1 TRBV2 . TGTGCCAGCACCTGGGACAGGGGTAGGGGGGGTGAGCAGTTCTTC CASTWDRGRGGEQFF
TRBJ1-2 . TRBV7-2 few TGTGCCAGCAGCTTAGGTTCGGGGGTCCGCTATGGCTACACCTTC CASSLGSGVRYGYTF
TRBJ2-3 TRBD2 TRBV28 . TGTGCCAGCAATCCTAGCGGCCTCACAGATACGCAGTATTTT CASNPSGLTDTQYF
TRBJ1-2 TRBD1 TRBV25-1 . TGTGCCAGCAGTGGGACAGGGTCTGTGAGCGGCTACACCTTC CASSGTGSVSGYTF
TRBJ2-5 TRBD2 TRBV11-2 . TGTGCCAGCAGCTTTGGGACTAGCGGGGGGCAAGAGACCCAGTACTTC CASSFGTSGGQETQYF
TRBJ2-2 . TRBV5-1 . TGCGCCAGCAGCCAAAACAATCAGGATACCGGGGAGCTGTTTTTT CASSQNNQDTGELFF
TRBJ1-1 . TRBV15 few TGTGCCACCAGCAGAGTACAGGCTGAAGCTTTCTTT CATSRVQAEAFF
TRBJ2-5 TRBD2 TRBV6-5 . TGTGCCAGCAGTTACGGCGGGGGGCTTGAGACCCAGTACTTC CASSYGGGLETQYF
TRBJ1-6 . TRBV6-6 few TGTGCCAGCAGACAGGAGGGAGATAATTCACCCCTCCACTTT CASRQEGDNSPLHF
TRBJ1-5 TRBD1 TRBV24-1 . TGTGCCACCAGTGATCCACGGACAGGGGGCAACAATCAGCCCCAGCATTTT CATSDPRTGGNNQPQHF
TRBJ1-6 TRBD1 TRBV5-6 . TGTGCCAGCAGCTGGGGACAGCGACGTAATTCACCCCTCCACTTT CASSWGQRRNSPLHF
TRBJ1-2 . TRBV20-1 . TGCAGTGCTAGACAGGACTATGGCTACACCTTC CSARQDYGYTF
TRBJ2-1 TRBD2 TRBV30 . TGTGCCTGGAGCCCGGGACTAGCGGGGCTGAATGAGCAGTTCTTC CAWSPGLAGLNEQFF
TRBJ1-1 . TRBV5-6 . TGTGCCAGCAGCTTGTTGGAGCCCGGAGGCGCTTTCTTT CASSLLEPGGAFF
TRBJ1-6 . TRBV15 . TGTGCCACCAGCAGAGAGGGGGGGTACGGTTCACCCCTCCACTTT CATSREGGYGSPLHF
TRBJ1-2 . TRBV19 few TGTGCCAGTAGTGACCCTAGCACGAACTATGGCTACACCTTC CASSDPSTNYGYTF
TRBJ1-1 . TRBV28 few TGTGCCAGCAGAGGAACGGGGATGAACACTGAAGCTTTCTTT CASRGTGMNTEAFF
TRBJ2-2 TRBD1 TRBV9 . TGTGCCAGCAGCCCCGGGACAGGGGGCGGTCTCGGGGAGCTGTTTTTT CASSPGTGGGLGELFF
TRBJ1-2 TRBD1 TRBV28 few TGTGCCAGCAGTTACAGGGGGCTTAACTATGGCTACACCTTC CASSYRGLNYGYTF
TRBJ2-4 . TRBV15 . TGTGCCACCAGCAGAGATTTCGCATGGAGGAACATTCAGTACTTC CATSRDFAWRNIQYF
TRBJ2-1 . TRBV29-1 once TGCAGCATGTCTGCTTGGGGGGACTACAATGAGCAGTTCTTC CSMSAWGDYNEQFF
TRBJ2-1 TRBD2 TRBV6-5 . TGTGCCAGCAGTCAATCGAGCGGGAGTTGGAATGAGCAGTTCTTC CASSQSSGSWNEQFF
TRBJ1-2 . TRBV20-1 . TGCAGTGCTCCCCGGACTCGGGGCTACACCTTC CSAPRTRGYTF
TRBJ2-7 . TRBV2 . TGTGCCAGCAATAACAGGGTCTCCTACGAGCAGTACTTC CASNNRVSYEQYF
TRBJ2-5 TRBD1 TRBV5-1 . TGCGCCAGCAGCGTGCAGCCTCAGGGGGCGCGGGAGACCCAGTACTTC CASSVQPQGARETQYF
TRBJ1-3 TRBD1 TRBV4-1 . TGCGCCAGCAGCCAAATAGTGTATGTGACAGGGGGAAACACCATATATTTT CASSQIVYVTGGNTIYF
TRBJ1-6 TRBD1 TRBV2 . TGTGCCAGCACTGCTTGGACAGGGGAGAATTCACCCCTCCACTTT CASTAWTGENSPLHF
TRBJ2-3 TRBD2 TRBV28 . TGTGCCAGCAGTTTGATCGCCGGGTCGGGGGGTACGCAGTATTTT CASSLIAGSGGTQYF
TRBJ2-1 . TRBV7-2 . TGTGCCAGCAGCTTAGTTCCTCAGAATGAGCAGTTCTTC CASSLVPQNEQFF